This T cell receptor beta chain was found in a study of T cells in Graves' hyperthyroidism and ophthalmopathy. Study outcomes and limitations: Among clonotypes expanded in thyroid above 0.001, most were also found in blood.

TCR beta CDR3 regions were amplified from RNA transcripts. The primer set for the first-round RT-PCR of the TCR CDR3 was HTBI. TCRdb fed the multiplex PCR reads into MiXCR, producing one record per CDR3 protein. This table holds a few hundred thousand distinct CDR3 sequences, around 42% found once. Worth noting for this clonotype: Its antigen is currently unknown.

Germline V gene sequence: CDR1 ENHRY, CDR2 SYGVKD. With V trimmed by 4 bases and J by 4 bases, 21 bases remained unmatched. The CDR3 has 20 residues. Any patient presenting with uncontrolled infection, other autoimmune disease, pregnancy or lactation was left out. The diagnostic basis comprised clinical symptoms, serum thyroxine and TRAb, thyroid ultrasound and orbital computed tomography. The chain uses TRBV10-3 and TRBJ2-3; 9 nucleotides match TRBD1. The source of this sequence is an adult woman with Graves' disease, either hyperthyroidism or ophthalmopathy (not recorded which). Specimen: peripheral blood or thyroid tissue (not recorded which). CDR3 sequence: CAISGRDREYGLNSADTQYF. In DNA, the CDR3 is TGTGCCATCAGTGGAAGGGACAGGGAATACGGACTGAACAGTGCAGATACGCAGTATTTT.